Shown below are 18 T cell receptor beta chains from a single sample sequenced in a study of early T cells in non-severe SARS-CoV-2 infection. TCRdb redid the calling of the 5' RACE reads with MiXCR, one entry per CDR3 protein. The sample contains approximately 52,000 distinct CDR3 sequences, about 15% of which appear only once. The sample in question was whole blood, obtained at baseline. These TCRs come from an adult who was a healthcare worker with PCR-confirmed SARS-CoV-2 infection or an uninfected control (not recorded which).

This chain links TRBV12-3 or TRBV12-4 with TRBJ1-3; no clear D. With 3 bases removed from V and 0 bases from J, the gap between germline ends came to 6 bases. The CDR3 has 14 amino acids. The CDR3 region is CASSLGHSGNTIYF. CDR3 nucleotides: TGTGCCAGCAGTTTGGGCCACTCTGGAAACACCATATATTTT.

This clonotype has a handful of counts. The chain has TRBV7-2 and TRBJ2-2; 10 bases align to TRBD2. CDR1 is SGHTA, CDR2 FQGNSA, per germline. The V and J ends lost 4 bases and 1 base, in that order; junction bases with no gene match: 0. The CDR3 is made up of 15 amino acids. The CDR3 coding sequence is TGTGCCAGCAGCTGGACTAGCGGGAACACCGGGGAGCTGTTTTTT. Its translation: CASSWTSGNTGELFF.

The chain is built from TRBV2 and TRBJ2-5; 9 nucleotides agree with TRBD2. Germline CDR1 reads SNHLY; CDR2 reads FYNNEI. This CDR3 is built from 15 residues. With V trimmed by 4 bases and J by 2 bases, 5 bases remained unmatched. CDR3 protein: CASSGAGGGQETQYF. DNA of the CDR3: TGTGCCAGCAGTGGGGCGGGAGGGGGGCAAGAGACCCAGTACTTC.

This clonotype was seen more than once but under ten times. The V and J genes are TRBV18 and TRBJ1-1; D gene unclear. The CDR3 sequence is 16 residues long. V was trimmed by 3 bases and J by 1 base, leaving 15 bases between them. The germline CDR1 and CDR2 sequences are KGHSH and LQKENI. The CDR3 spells CASSPSLASSNTEAFF. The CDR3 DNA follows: TGTGCCAGCTCACCTAGCCTAGCCAGCTCGAACACTGAAGCTTTCTTT.

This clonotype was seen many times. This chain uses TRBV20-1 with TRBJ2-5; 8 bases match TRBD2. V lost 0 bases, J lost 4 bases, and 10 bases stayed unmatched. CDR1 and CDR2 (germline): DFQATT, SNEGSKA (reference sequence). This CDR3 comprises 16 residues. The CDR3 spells CSAREIPGLVRETQYF. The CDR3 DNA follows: TGCAGTGCTAGAGAAATTCCGGGACTAGTAAGAGAGACCCAGTACTTC.

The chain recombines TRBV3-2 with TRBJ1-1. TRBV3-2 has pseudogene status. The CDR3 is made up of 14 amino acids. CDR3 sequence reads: CASSQEEPNTEAFF. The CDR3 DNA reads TGTGCCAGCAGCCAAGAAGAACCGAACACTGAAGCTTTCTTT.

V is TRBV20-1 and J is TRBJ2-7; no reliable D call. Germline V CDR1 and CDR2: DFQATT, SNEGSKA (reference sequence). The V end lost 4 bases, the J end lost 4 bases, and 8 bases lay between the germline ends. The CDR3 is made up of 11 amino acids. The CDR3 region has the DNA TGCAGTGCTAAGGGCACATACGAGCAGTACTTC. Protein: CSAKGTYEQYF.

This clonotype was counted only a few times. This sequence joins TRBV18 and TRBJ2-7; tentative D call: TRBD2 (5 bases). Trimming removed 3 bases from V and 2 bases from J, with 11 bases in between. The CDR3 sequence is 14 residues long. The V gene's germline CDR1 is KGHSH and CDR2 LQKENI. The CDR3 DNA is TGTGCCAGCTCACCGGAGGAAATGGCCTACGAGCAGTACTTC. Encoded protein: CASSPEEMAYEQYF.

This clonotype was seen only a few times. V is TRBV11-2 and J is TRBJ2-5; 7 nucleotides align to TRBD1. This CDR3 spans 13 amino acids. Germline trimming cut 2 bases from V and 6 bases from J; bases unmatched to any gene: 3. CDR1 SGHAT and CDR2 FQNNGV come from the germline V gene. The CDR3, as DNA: TGTGCCAGCAGCTTAAAACAGGGGAAGACCCAGTACTTC. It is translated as CASSLKQGKTQYF. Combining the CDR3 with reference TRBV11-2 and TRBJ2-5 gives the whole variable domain EAGVAQSPRYKIIEKRQSVAFWCNPISGHATLYWYQQILGQGPKLLIQFQNNGVVDDSQLPKDRFSAERLKGVDSTLKIQPAKLEDSAVYLCASSLKQGKTQYFGPGTRLLVL.

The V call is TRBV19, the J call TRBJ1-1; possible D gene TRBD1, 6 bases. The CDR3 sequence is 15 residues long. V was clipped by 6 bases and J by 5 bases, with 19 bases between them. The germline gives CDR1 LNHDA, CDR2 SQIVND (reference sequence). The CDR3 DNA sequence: TGTGCCAGTAGGGCCTCCTCAGGGGCGGGGACTGAAGCTTTCTTT. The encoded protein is CASRASSGAGTEAFF.

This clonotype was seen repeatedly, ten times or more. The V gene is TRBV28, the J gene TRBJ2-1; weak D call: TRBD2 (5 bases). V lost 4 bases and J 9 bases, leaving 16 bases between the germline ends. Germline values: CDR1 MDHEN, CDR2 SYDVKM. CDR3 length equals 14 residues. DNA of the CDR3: TGTGCCAGCAGTTCCCCCGGGGTTTGGGGTGAGCAGTTCTTC. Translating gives CASSSPGVWGEQFF.

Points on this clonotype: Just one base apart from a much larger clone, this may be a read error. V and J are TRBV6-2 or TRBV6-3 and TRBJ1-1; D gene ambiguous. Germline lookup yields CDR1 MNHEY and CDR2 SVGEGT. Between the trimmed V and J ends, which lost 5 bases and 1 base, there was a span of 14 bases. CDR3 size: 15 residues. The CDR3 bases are TGTGCCAGCAGTCCCCGGTACAGCCGGAACACTGAAGCTTTCTTT. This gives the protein CASSPRYSRNTEAFF.

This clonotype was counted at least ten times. This chain's CDR3 is CASSQTIGNTIYF. CDR3 nucleotides: TGCGCCAGCAGCCAAACGATCGGAAACACCATATATTTT. The J gene is TRBJ1-3, the V gene TRBV5-1; D not resolved. The CDR3 is 13 amino acids. Trimming shortened V by 4 bases and J by 4 bases, and 9 bases separated the two germline ends. Germline CDR1 reads SGHRS; CDR2 reads YFSETQ.

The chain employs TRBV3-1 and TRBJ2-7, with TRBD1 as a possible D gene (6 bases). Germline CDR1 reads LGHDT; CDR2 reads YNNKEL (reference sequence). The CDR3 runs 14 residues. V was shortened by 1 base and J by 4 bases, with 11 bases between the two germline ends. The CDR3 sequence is CASSQGDTYYEQYF. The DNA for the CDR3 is TGTGCCAGCAGCCAAGGGGACACTTATTACGAGCAGTACTTC.

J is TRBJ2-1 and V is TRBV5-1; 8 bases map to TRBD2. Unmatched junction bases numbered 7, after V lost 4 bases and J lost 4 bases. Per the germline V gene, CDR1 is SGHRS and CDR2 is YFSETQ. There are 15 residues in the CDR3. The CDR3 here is CASSPSGGRYNEQFF. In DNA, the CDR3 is TGCGCCAGCAGCCCAAGCGGGGGCCGTTACAATGAGCAGTTCTTC.

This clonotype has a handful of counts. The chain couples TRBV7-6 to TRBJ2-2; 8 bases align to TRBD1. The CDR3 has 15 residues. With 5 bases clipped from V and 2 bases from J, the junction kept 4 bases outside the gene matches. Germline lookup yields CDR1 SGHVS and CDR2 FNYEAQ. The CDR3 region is CASSPTGANTGELFF. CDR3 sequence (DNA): TGTGCCAGCAGCCCGACAGGGGCCAACACCGGGGAGCTGTTTTTT.

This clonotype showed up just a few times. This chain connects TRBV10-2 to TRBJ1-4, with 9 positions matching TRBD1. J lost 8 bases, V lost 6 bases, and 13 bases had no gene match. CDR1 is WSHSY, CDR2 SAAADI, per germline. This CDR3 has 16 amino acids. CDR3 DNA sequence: TGCGCCAGCAGGACTACGGACAGGGGCGCGGAGGAAAAACTGTTTTTT. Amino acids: CASRTTDRGAEEKLFF.

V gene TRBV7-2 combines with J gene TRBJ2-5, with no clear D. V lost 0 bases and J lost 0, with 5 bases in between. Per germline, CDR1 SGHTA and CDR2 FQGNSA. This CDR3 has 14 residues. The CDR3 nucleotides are TGTGCCAGCAGCTTAGCGAGCTACCAAGAGACCCAGTACTTC. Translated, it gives CASSLASYQETQYF.